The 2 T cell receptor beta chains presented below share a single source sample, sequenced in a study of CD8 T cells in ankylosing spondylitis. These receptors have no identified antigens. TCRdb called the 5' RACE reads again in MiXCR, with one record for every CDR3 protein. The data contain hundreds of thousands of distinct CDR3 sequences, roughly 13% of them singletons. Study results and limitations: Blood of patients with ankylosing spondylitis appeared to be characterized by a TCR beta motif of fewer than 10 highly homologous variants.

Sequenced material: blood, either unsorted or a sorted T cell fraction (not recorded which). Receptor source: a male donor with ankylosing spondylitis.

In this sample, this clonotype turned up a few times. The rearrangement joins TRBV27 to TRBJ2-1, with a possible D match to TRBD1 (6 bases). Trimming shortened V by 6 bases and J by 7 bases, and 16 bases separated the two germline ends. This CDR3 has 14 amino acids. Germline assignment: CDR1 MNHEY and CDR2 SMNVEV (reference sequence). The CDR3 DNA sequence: TGTGCCAGCAGCCTGTTGGGGGCCGGAAATGAGCAGTTCTTC. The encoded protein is CASSLLGAGNEQFF.

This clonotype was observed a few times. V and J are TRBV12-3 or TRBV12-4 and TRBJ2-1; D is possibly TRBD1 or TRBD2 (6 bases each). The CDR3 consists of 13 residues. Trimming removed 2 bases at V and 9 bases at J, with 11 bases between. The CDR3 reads CASSLSGEAEQFF. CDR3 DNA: TGTGCCAGCAGTTTATCAGGGGAGGCTGAGCAGTTCTTC.